Listed here are 29 T cell receptor beta chains from one sample, sequenced in a study of spatial heterogeneity in lung cancer. Via MiXCR, TCRdb re-called the 5' RACE reads, giving one row per CDR3 protein. The sample contains some 5,000 distinct CDR3 sequences, 30% to 35% of which appear only once. Time point: sample taken at primary tumor resection. From tumor, nontumor lung or frozen PBMC, whole RNA was taken unsorted for sequencing. Sequencing used PBMCs, obtained at surgery. These receptors were obtained from a female donor with early-stage non-small cell lung cancer.

About this clonotype itself: Since the library was made to target alpha chains, this beta chain is a stray read and its abundance is not meaningful. V is TRBV4-3 and J is TRBJ2-3; 13 bases map to TRBD2. The CDR3 is 16 residues long. V trimming: 4 bases; J trimming: 4 bases; junction bases outside the gene matches: 5. Germline CDR1 is LGHNA and CDR2 is YSLEER. The CDR3 loop is CASSPRTSGGSDTQYF. Written as DNA, the CDR3 is TGCGCCAGCAGCCCACGGACTAGCGGGGGCTCAGATACGCAGTATTTT.

Concerning this clonotype itself: The library was prepared for alpha chains; this beta chain is a stray read, so its frequency means little. The gene calls are TRBV28 and TRBJ2-6; 9 nucleotides align to TRBD1. The CDR3 has 18 amino acids. CDR1 is MDHEN, CDR2 SYDVKM, per germline. V was clipped by 3 bases and J by 3 bases; unmatched bases: 9. The CDR3 coding sequence is TGTGCCAGCAGTTTGCCGGGACAGGGAGTCTTTGGGGCCAACGTCCTGACTTTC. Translating gives CASSLPGQGVFGANVLTF.

On this clonotype: Within a library made for alpha chains, this beta chain is off target, and its count is uninformative. V usage is TRBV7-2 and J usage is TRBJ2-5; D gene unclear. The CDR3 has 13 residues. CDR1 SGHTA and CDR2 FQGNSA come from the germline V gene. Trimming took off 2 bases at V and 1 base at J, with 5 bases between the two ends. Here the CDR3 DNA reads TGTGCCAGCAGCTTAAGTTTCCAAGAGACCCAGTACTTC. Amino acid sequence: CASSLSFQETQYF.

This clonotype was seen only a few times. The library was built for alpha chains, so this beta chain is an off-target read and its size means little. The CDR3 is CASSLDRVDTGELFF. CDR3 in DNA: TGTGCCAGCAGCTTAGACAGGGTCGACACCGGGGAGCTGTTTTTT. The chain is built from TRBV7-6 and TRBJ2-2; D is perhaps TRBD1 (6 bases). Germline CDR1 and CDR2: SGHVS and FNYEAQ. This CDR3 has 15 amino acids. Trimming took off 1 base at V and 3 bases at J, with 9 bases between the two ends. Looking up the rest from reference TRBV7-6 and TRBJ2-2 gives the full variable domain: GAGVSQSPRYKVTKRGQDVALRCDPISGHVSLYWYRQALGQGPEFLTYFNYEAQQDKSGLPNDRFSAERPEGSISTLTIQRTEQRDSAMYRCASSLDRVDTGELFFGEGSRLTVL.

This clonotype appeared a few times. This beta chain turned up in a library designed for alpha chains; as an off-target read, its abundance says little. This chain uses TRBV19 with TRBJ2-1, with TRBD2 matching over 8 bases. Per the germline V gene, CDR1 is LNHDA and CDR2 is SQIVND (reference sequence). Trimming took 4 bases from V and 4 from J; bases not matched to a gene: 9. The CDR3 loop spans 16 amino acids. CDR3 coding DNA: TGTGCCAGTAGTACCTGGAGCGCGGGGGGATACAATGAGCAGTTCTTC. Translated: CASSTWSAGGYNEQFF. Looking up the rest from reference TRBV19 and TRBJ2-1 gives the full variable domain: DGGITQSPKYLFRKEGQNVTLSCEQNLNHDAMYWYRQDPGQGLRLIYYSQIVNDFQKGDIAEGYSVSREKKESFPLTVTSAQKNPTAFYLCASSTWSAGGYNEQFFGPGTRLTVL.

On this clonotype itself: For a library built for alpha chains, this beta chain is a stray read; little rests on its size. The chain is built from TRBV11-2 and TRBJ2-2, with D hard to call. This CDR3 is built from 14 residues. The V end was cut by 5 bases, the J end by 6 bases, with 13 bases between. In germline, CDR1 is SGHAT, CDR2 FQNNGV. The CDR3 spells CASSLDGRPGELFF. The DNA of the CDR3 is TGTGCCAGCAGCCTGGACGGGCGGCCCGGGGAGCTGTTTTTT. Full variable domain (remainder filled in from reference TRBV11-2 and TRBJ2-2): EAGVAQSPRYKIIEKRQSVAFWCNPISGHATLYWYQQILGQGPKLLIQFQNNGVVDDSQLPKDRFSAERLKGVDSTLKIQPAKLEDSAVYLCASSLDGRPGELFFGEGSRLTVL.

Concerning this clonotype: Since it is a stray read in a library aimed at alpha chains, this beta chain has a size that is not meaningful. CDR3 region: CATSSASGSASTDTQYF. The CDR3 DNA reads as TGTGCCACCAGCAGCGCTAGCGGCTCTGCTAGCACAGATACGCAGTATTTT. The J gene is TRBJ2-3, the V gene TRBV15, with 7 bases that match TRBD2. The CDR3 is 17 amino acids. The germline V gene encodes CDR1 LNHNV and CDR2 YYDKDF (reference sequence). The V and J ends lost 3 bases and 0 bases, in that order; junction bases with no gene match: 9.

As concerns this clonotype: This beta chain turned up in a library designed for alpha chains; as an off-target read, its abundance says little. The chain joins TRBV27 to TRBJ2-1; 8 bases agree with TRBD1. The junction had 5 bases not matched to a gene; V was cut back by 3 bases and J by 4 bases. Germline CDR1 is MNHEY and CDR2 is SMNVEV (reference sequence). The CDR3 extends over 15 amino acids. The CDR3, as DNA: TGTGCCAGCAGTTTGGGCAGGGGGCCTTACAATGAGCAGTTCTTC. It specifies CASSLGRGPYNEQFF.

This clonotype qualifies as medium-sized (0.01 to 0.1%). In a library made to pick up alpha chains, this beta chain is a stray read with a size that means little. V gene TRBV20-1 combines with J gene TRBJ2-7, with 7 nucleotides matching TRBD2. J lost 0 bases, V lost 5 bases, and 19 bases had no gene match. This CDR3 has 18 residues. CDR1 DFQATT and CDR2 SNEGSKA come from the germline V gene (reference sequence). The DNA for the CDR3 is TGCAGTGCTTCCTTCGGGGGACTACCATCAGGGAGCTCCTACGAGCAGTACTTC. Translation: CSASFGGLPSGSSYEQYF.

Only a few counts were recorded for this clonotype. Within a library made for alpha chains, this beta chain is off target, and its count is uninformative. This chain connects TRBV7-2 to TRBJ2-5; tentative D call: TRBD2 (6 bases). The CDR3 runs 15 residues. Germline CDR1 and CDR2: SGHTA and FQGNSA. Trimming removed 5 bases from V and 0 bases from J, with 13 bases in between. The CDR3 nucleotides read TGTGCCAGCAGCCCATCCCGGACTAACCAAGAGACCCAGTACTTC. This codes for CASSPSRTNQETQYF.

About this clonotype: This beta chain slipped into a library made for alpha chains as a stray read, so its size is not meaningful. The genes are TRBV5-1 and TRBJ2-7; D is perhaps TRBD1 (6 bases). Germline-derived CDR1 and CDR2 are SGHRS and YFSETQ. The V end was cut by 4 bases, the J end by 3 bases, with 14 bases between. The CDR3 has 14 residues. The CDR3 DNA sequence: TGCGCCAGCAGCCGTGGACAGAGCGTCTACGAGCAGTACTTC. Translated: CASSRGQSVYEQYF.

Comments on this clonotype: A library made for alpha chains picked up this beta chain off target, so its size means little. The CDR3 loop is CASSPTSGVTGELFF. In DNA form, the CDR3 reads TGTGCCAGCAGCCCGACTAGCGGGGTAACCGGGGAGCTGTTTTTT. J is TRBJ2-2 and V is TRBV11-2; 11 nucleotides align to TRBD2. In germline, CDR1 is SGHAT, CDR2 FQNNGV. CDR3 length: 15 amino acids. Trimming took 5 bases from V and 5 from J; bases not matched to a gene: 4. Together with reference TRBV11-2 and TRBJ2-2, the CDR3 gives the full variable domain: EAGVAQSPRYKIIEKRQSVAFWCNPISGHATLYWYQQILGQGPKLLIQFQNNGVVDDSQLPKDRFSAERLKGVDSTLKIQPAKLEDSAVYLCASSPTSGVTGELFFGEGSRLTVL.

This clonotype appeared a few times. This beta chain was picked up by a library intended for alpha chains and is off target, so its count carries little meaning. The gene calls are TRBV5-1 and TRBJ2-1, with a tentative D call TRBD2 (6 bases). Germline V gene sequence: CDR1 SGHRS, CDR2 YFSETQ. The CDR3 is made up of 19 amino acids. The ends were cut back, 0 bases at V and 8 bases at J, with 27 bases in the middle. The CDR3 region is CASSLASSISTRRLDEQFF. The DNA of the CDR3 is TGCGCCAGCAGCTTGGCCTCTAGCATAAGCACACGTCGACTAGATGAGCAGTTCTTC.

This clonotype was seen a few times. For a library built for alpha chains, this beta chain is a stray read; little rests on its size. The rearrangement links TRBV15 to TRBJ2-3; 7 nucleotides line up with TRBD2. The CDR3 sequence is 15 residues long. The junction had 6 bases not matched to a gene; V was cut back by 4 bases and J by 2 bases. Germline-derived CDR1 and CDR2 are LNHNV and YYDKDF (reference sequence). CDR3: CATSKGRGNTDTQYF. CDR3 in DNA: TGTGCCACCAGCAAAGGGCGGGGGAACACAGATACGCAGTATTTT.

This clonotype appeared a few times. With the library built for alpha chains, this beta chain is off target and its frequency is not meaningful. The rearrangement joins TRBV7-6 to TRBJ2-7; unclear D gene. Germline CDR1 reads SGHVS; CDR2 reads FNYEAQ. Trimming left V 5 bases short and J 2 bases short, with 10 bases between. The length of the CDR3 is 13 residues. The CDR3 sequence is CASSRAQTYEQYF. The CDR3 nucleotides are TGTGCCAGCAGCCGAGCACAGACCTACGAGCAGTACTTC.

About this clonotype itself: This beta chain is an off-target read within a library intended for alpha chains, so its frequency means little. The chain links TRBV12-3 or TRBV12-4 to TRBJ2-1; a weak D match, TRBD1 (6 bases). The CDR3 totals 17 residues. Trimming removed 5 bases at V and 2 bases at J, with 19 bases between. The CDR3 DNA follows: TGTGCCAGCAGTCCTGTGGACCCCGGGGACACCTACAATGAGCAGTTCTTC. Its translation is CASSPVDPGDTYNEQFF.

A few counts support this clonotype. The library was built for alpha chains, so this beta chain is an off-target read and its size means little. The gene calls are TRBV29-1 and TRBJ2-2, with 8 bases that match TRBD1. The CDR3 consists of 13 residues. V was clipped by 6 bases and J by 1 base; unmatched bases: 1. CDR1 is SQVTM and CDR2 is ANQGSEA in the germline V gene. CDR3 region: CSVDRGNTGELFF. DNA for the CDR3: TGCAGCGTCGACAGGGGGAACACCGGGGAGCTGTTTTTT.

This clonotype was observed a handful of times. This beta chain was picked up by a library intended for alpha chains and is off target, so its count carries little meaning. The V call is TRBV28, the J call TRBJ2-7; D call uncertain. Trimming took 7 bases from V and 0 from J, leaving 16 bases between them. Per germline, CDR1 MDHEN and CDR2 SYDVKM. The CDR3 extends over 15 amino acids. This CDR3 is CASNLGTASSYEQYF. CDR3 DNA sequence: TGTGCCAGCAACCTCGGCACGGCTAGCTCCTACGAGCAGTACTTC.

Comments on this clonotype: Because this beta chain is a stray read in a library intended to capture alpha chains, its abundance should not be given much weight. V gene TRBV20-1 combines with J gene TRBJ2-3; D possibly uses TRBD1 or TRBD2 (5 bases each). This CDR3 is 17 amino acids long. Per the germline V gene, CDR1 is DFQATT and CDR2 is SNEGSKA (reference sequence). Trimming removed 1 base from V and 4 bases from J, with 21 bases in between. CDR3 bases: TGCAGTGCTAGAGCCTTCTTCGGTGGGGGTTCAGCAGATACGCAGTATTTT. Translating gives CSARAFFGGGSADTQYF.

Comments on this clonotype: Little can be read into the size of this beta chain, an off-target read in a library designed for alpha chains. The rearrangement uses TRBV29-1 and TRBJ2-5; 8 bases fit TRBD1. Germline values: CDR1 SQVTM, CDR2 ANQGSEA. V shed 4 bases, J shed 4 bases, and the junction held 8 bases outside the gene matches. The CDR3 has 14 residues. CDR3 in amino acids: CSVATGTGRETQYF. In DNA form, the CDR3 reads TGCAGCGTTGCAACCGGGACAGGTAGAGAGACCCAGTACTTC.

For this clonotype: This beta chain appears as a stray read in a library generated for alpha chains; its size is not informative. CDR3 DNA sequence: TGTGCCAGCAGCCACGGACTGGGCAACACTGAAGCTTTCTTT. Protein product: CASSHGLGNTEAFF. The chain links TRBV14 to TRBJ1-1; D unresolved. Trimming cost V 3 bases and J 2 bases, with 10 bases left between them. CDR3 length: 14 amino acids. Germline loops: CDR1 SGHDN, CDR2 FVKESK.

As to this clonotype: For a library built for alpha chains, this beta chain is a stray read; little rests on its size. V and J are TRBV20-1 and TRBJ2-7; TRBD1 matches 10 bases. CDR1 and CDR2 from the germline V gene are DFQATT and SNEGSKA (reference sequence). This CDR3 has 12 residues. The J segment lost 2 bases and the V segment lost 6 bases, leaving 1 base of the junction unmatched. In DNA form, the CDR3 reads TGCAGTGCGGGACAGGGGACCTACGAGCAGTACTTC. Protein sequence: CSAGQGTYEQYF.

Worth noting for this clonotype: In a library made to pick up alpha chains, this beta chain is a stray read with a size that means little. The chain has TRBV6-6 and TRBJ2-1, with D perhaps being TRBD1 or TRBD2 (5 bases each). CDR1 and CDR2 from the germline V gene are MNHNY and SVGAGI (reference sequence). V lost 2 bases, J lost 9 bases, and 14 bases lay in between. The CDR3 is 14 residues long. CDR3 in DNA: TGTGCCAGCAGTTACGGGACCGAGCTTGTTGAGCAGTTCTTC. As protein: CASSYGTELVEQFF.

The sample holds a few counts of this clonotype. This beta chain lies outside the target of a library built for alpha chains; its clone size means little. DNA of the CDR3: TGTGCCAGCAACCCCAGCGGGGGCACCTACAATGAGCAGTTCTTC. Protein sequence: CASNPSGGTYNEQFF. The V gene is TRBV2, the J gene TRBJ2-1; 8 nucleotides agree with TRBD2. The CDR3 totals 15 residues. Trimming cost V 7 bases and J 2 bases; bases outside gene matches: 7. CDR1 is SNHLY, CDR2 FYNNEI, per germline.

A few counts support this clonotype. Because the library targeted alpha chains, this beta chain is an off-target read whose size means little. V gene TRBV19 combines with J gene TRBJ2-2; TRBD2 might be the D (5 bases). The CDR3 has 16 residues. The V end was cut by 3 bases, the J end by 0 bases, with 11 bases between. Germline V CDR1 and CDR2: LNHDA, SQIVND (reference sequence). CDR3 in DNA: TGTGCCAGTAGTATCCCCAACGGGGCGAACACCGGGGAGCTGTTTTTT. It yields the protein CASSIPNGANTGELFF.

As regards this clonotype: A library prepared for alpha chains yielded this beta chain as an off-target read; its size is of little meaning. The J gene is TRBJ2-7, the V gene TRBV29-1; D ambiguous. The germline gives CDR1 SQVTM, CDR2 ANQGSEA. The germline V and J ends were trimmed by 6 bases and 0 bases, with 15 bases remaining between them. There are 14 residues in the CDR3. Here the CDR3 DNA reads TGCAGCGTCCGCGATTCGGGCAGCTCCTACGAGCAGTACTTC. Translation gives CSVRDSGSSYEQYF.

Worth noting for this clonotype: This beta chain represents an off-target read in a library built for alpha chains; its size is of limited meaning. The CDR3 nucleotides read TGTGCCAGCAGCTCCCGGACAGCGCTCCCCCCGTACTTC. Protein: CASSSRTALPPYF. This chain uses TRBV3-1 with TRBJ2-7, with TRBD1 as a possible D gene (6 bases). V was clipped by 5 bases and J by 12 bases, with 20 bases between them. Per the germline V gene, CDR1 is LGHDT and CDR2 is YNNKEL (reference sequence). The CDR3 consists of 13 residues.

Comment on this clonotype: This beta chain was picked up by a library intended for alpha chains and is off target, so its count carries little meaning. CDR3 nucleotide sequence: TGTGCCAGCAGCTTAGTTACAGGACAGCAACCAGATACGCAGTATTTT. It translates to CASSLVTGQQPDTQYF. This chain connects TRBV11-2 to TRBJ2-3, with a possible D match to TRBD1 (6 bases). The CDR3 spans 16 residues. V lost 1 base and J 4 bases, leaving 15 bases between the germline ends. Germline lookup yields CDR1 SGHAT and CDR2 FQNNGV.

Points on this clonotype: This beta chain was picked up by a library intended for alpha chains and is off target, so its count carries little meaning. The V and J genes are TRBV4-3 and TRBJ2-3; 9 nucleotides agree with TRBD2. This CDR3 region has 16 residues. V shed 3 bases and J 2 bases; nucleotides not matched to a gene: 6. Looked up from germline, CDR1 is LGHNA and CDR2 is YSLEER. CDR3 sequence: CASSQDIAGVTDTQYF. The CDR3 nucleotides are TGCGCCAGCAGCCAGGATATAGCGGGGGTCACAGATACGCAGTATTTT.